This T cell receptor (beta chain) came from a study of blood T cell repertoires in COVID-19. Study information: The United States, Italy and Spain supplied acute and convalescent COVID-19 samples. In each case, the material was cDNA or gDNA derived from T cells, B-cell-depleted T cells, or PBMCs.

V dropped 4 bases and J dropped 7; count of bases not matched to a gene: 13. There are 15 residues in the CDR3. CDR1 is SQVTM, CDR2 ANQGSEA, per germline. Under the authors' procedure: By means of reference gene primer amplification, nucleated cell counts were estimated. Profiling relied on immunoSEQ multiplex PCR, and the TCRdb table lists in-frame clones only, not all of them. That table gives V, J and clone size, and the DNA gave D and trimming. Among roughly 250,000 clones listed, 81% were seen once. The source material was peripheral blood. The chain joins TRBV29-1 to TRBJ1-1; TRBD1 aligns across 9 bases. This clonotype was obtained from a woman aged 55-75 years with active or convalescent COVID-19. The CDR3 here is CSVVGTGRRNDEAFF. CDR3 coding DNA: TGCAGCGTTGTTGGGACAGGGAGACGTAATGATGAAGCTTTCTTT.